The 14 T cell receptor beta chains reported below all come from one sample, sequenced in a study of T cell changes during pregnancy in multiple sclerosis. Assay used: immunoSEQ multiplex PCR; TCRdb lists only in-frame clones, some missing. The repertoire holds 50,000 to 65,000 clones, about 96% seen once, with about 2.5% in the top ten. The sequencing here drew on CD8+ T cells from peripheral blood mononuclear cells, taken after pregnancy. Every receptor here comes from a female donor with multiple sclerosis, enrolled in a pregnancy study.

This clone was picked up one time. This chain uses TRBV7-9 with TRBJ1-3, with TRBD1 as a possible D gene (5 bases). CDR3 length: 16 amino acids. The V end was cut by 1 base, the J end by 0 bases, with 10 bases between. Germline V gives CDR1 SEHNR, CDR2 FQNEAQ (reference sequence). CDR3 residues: CASSLVTDSSGNTIYF. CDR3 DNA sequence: TGTGCCAGCAGCTTAGTGACAGACAGCTCTGGAAACACCATATATTTT.

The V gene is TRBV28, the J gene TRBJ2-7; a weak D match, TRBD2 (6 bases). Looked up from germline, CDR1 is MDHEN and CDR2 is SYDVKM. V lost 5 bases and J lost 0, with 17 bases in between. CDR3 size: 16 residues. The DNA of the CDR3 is TGTGCCAGCAGTCTTACCCTGACCGGGAGCTCCTACGAGCAGTACTTC. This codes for CASSLTLTGSSYEQYF.

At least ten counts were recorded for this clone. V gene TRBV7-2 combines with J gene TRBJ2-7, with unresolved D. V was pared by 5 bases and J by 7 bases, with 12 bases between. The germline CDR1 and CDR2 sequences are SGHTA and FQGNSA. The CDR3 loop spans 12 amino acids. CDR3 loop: CASSPSMREQYF. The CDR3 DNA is TGTGCCAGCAGCCCTAGTATGAGGGAGCAGTACTTC.

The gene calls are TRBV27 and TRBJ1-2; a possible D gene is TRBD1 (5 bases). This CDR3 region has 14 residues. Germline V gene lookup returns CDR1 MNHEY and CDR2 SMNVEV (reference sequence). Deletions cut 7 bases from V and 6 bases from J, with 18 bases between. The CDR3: CASTGRSDRDGYTF. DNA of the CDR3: TGTGCCAGCACAGGGAGGTCAGACCGAGATGGCTACACCTTC.

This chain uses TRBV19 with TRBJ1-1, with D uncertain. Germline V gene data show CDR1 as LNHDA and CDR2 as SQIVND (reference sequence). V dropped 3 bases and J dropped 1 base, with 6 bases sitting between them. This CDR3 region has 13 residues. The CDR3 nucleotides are TGTGCCAGTAGTATTGGGCAGAACACTGAAGCTTTCTTT. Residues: CASSIGQNTEAFF.

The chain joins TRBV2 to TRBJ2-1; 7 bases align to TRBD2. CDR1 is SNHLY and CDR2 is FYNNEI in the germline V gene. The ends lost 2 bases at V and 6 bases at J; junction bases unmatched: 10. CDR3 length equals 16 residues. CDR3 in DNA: TGTGCCAGCAGTGAATTGACGGGAGGAGGCGGCAATGAGCAGTTCTTC. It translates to CASSELTGGGGNEQFF.

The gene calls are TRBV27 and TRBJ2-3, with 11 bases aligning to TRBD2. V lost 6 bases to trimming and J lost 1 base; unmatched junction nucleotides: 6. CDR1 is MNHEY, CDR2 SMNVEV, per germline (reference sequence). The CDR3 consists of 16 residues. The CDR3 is CASSLELAGGTDTQYF. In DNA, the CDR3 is TGTGCCAGCAGCCTAGAACTAGCGGGGGGCACAGATACGCAGTATTTT.

The CDR3: CSVEEGGTEQYF. The CDR3 bases are TGCAGCGTTGAAGAAGGAGGGACCGAGCAGTACTTC. V usage is TRBV29-1 and J usage is TRBJ2-7; possible D gene TRBD2, 6 bases. The CDR3 length is 12 residues. Germline V gene sequence: CDR1 SQVTM, CDR2 ANQGSEA. V lost 0 bases to trimming and J lost 6 bases, with 9 bases between them.

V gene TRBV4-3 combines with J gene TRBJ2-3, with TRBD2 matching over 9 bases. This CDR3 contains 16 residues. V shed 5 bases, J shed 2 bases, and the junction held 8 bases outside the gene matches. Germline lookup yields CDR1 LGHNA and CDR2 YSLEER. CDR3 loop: CASSSRLAELTDTQYF. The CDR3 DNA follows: TGCGCCAGCAGCTCCCGACTAGCGGAGCTCACAGATACGCAGTATTTT.

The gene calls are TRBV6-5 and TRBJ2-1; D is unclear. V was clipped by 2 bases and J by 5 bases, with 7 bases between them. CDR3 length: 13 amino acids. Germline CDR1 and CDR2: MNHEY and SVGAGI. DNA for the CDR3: TGTGCCAGCAGTTACGTGGCAGACAATGAGCAGTTCTTC. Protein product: CASSYVADNEQFF.

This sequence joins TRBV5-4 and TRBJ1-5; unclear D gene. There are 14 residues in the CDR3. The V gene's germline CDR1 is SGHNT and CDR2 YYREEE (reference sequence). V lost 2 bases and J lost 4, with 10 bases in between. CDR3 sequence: CASSFAGLNQPQHF. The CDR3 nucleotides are TGTGCCAGCAGCTTTGCCGGTCTTAATCAGCCCCAGCATTTT.

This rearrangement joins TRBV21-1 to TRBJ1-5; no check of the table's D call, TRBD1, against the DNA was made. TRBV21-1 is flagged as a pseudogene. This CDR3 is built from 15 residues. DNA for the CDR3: TGTGCCAGCCCTGATGTAGGACAGCACCCTCGAGCCCAGCATTTT. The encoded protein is CASPDVGQHPRAQHF.

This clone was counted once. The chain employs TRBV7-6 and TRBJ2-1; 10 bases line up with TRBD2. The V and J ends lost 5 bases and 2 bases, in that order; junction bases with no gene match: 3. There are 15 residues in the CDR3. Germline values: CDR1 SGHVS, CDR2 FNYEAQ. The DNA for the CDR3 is TGTGCCAGCAGCCCTAGCGGGGGAACCTACAATGAGCAGTTCTTC. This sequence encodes CASSPSGGTYNEQFF.

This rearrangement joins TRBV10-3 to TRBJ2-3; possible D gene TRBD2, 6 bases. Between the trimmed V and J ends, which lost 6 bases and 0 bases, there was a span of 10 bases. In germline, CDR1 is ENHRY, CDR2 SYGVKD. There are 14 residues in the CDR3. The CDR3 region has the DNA TGTGCCATCAGGCCGGGGACTAGCACAGATACGCAGTATTTT. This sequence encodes CAIRPGTSTDTQYF.